This T cell receptor (beta chain) is from a study of PD-L1 blockade in urothelial cancer. Study context: About 85% of the 29 patients were males with bladder-origin urothelial cancer. T cells were recovered from blood samples at a median of approximately 150,000. Study observations and caveats: Better survival was forecast by a pretreatment blood TCR clonality below the median.

Notes on this clone: The target antigen is unknown.

Germline V gene data show CDR1 as MGHDK and CDR2 as SYGVNS. The CDR3 sequence is 15 residues long. V was pared by 2 bases and J by 2 bases, with 11 bases between. Method: immunoSEQ multiplex PCR; TCRdb's copy keeps in-frame clones and lacks some. The sample has 130,000 or so clones; around 85% are singletons. Stated time point: pretreatment peripheral blood. This TCR derives from a man in his fifties or sixties with urothelial cancer. This specimen was PBMCs, taken around atezolizumab (anti-PD-L1) treatment. The V gene is TRBV25-1, the J gene TRBJ2-3, with D possibly being TRBD1 (6 bases). CDR3 protein: CASSETGPYTDTQYF. The CDR3 DNA reads as TGTGCCAGCAGTGAAACAGGGCCGTACACAGATACGCAGTATTTT.